A single sample is the source of the 2 T cell receptor beta chains below, sequenced in a study of T cells in Graves' hyperthyroidism and ophthalmopathy. Amplification of TCR beta CDR3 regions used RNA as the template. Using the HTBI primer set, a first-round RT-PCR was run on the TCR CDR3. TCRdb processed the multiplex PCR reads anew with MiXCR; each CDR3 protein has one entry. This sample has approximately 380,000 distinct CDR3 sequences; about a fifth occur once, and the top ten carry around 3.6%. The specimen sequenced was blood. These receptors were taken from a young woman with Graves' hyperthyroidism.

The CDR3 loop is CASSEGFPTPGGFF. The CDR3 DNA is TGTGCCAGCAGTGAAGGGTTTCCTACCCCGGGGGGGTTCTTC. V gene TRBV6-1 combines with J gene TRBJ2-1; 7 nucleotides agree with TRBD2. The CDR3 has 14 residues. V gave up 1 base and J gave up 15 bases; unmatched junction bases: 12. Germline V gene data show CDR1 as MNHNS and CDR2 as SASEGT.

This chain joins TRBV24-1 and TRBJ1-2, with D tentatively TRBD1 (5 bases). The CDR3 length is 13 residues. Germline-derived CDR1 and CDR2 are KGHDR and SFDVKD. The germline V and J ends were trimmed by 4 bases and 6 bases, with 11 bases remaining between them. DNA for the CDR3: TGTGCCACCAGTGAGGCAGGGCGAAATGGCTACACCTTC. Translating gives CATSEAGRNGYTF.